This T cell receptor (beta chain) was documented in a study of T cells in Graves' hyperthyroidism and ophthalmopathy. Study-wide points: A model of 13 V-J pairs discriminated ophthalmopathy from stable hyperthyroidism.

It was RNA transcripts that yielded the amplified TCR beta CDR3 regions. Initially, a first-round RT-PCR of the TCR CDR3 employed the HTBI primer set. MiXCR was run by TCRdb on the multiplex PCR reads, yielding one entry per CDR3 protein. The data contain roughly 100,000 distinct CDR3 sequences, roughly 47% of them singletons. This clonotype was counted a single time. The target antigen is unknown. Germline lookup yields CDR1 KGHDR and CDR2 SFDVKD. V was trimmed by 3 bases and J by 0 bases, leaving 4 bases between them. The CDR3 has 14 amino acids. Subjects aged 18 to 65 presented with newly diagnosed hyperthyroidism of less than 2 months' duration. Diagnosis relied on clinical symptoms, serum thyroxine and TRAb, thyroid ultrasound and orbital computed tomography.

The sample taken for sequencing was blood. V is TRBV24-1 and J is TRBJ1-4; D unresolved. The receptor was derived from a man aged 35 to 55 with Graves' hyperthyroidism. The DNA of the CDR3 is TGTGCCACCAGTGATGACTCAACTAATGAAAAACTGTTTTTT. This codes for CATSDDSTNEKLFF.